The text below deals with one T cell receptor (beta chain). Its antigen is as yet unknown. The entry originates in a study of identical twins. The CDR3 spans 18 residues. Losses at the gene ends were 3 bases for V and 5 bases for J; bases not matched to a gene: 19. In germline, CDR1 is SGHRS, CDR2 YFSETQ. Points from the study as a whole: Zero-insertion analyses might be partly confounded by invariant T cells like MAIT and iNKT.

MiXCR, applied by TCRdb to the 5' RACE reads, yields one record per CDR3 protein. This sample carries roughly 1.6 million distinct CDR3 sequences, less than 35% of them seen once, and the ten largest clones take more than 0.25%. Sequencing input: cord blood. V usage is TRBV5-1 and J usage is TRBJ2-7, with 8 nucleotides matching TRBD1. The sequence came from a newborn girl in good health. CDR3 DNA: TGCGCCAGCAGCTATGGGGGATTTCAGGGGGCTCCTTCGGACGAGCAGTACTTC. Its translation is CASSYGGFQGAPSDEQYF.